This entry features one T cell receptor (beta chain) sequence. No antigen is known for it. This sample was taken from a study of blood T cells in healthy people across ages. They isolated at least 6 million PBMCs from each sample. Study-wide results and limits: In older individuals, TCR beta diversity per million T cells was lower, falling roughly linearly with age. Researchers deemed the diversity estimates from one million T cells underestimates.

The CDR3 runs to 15 residues. V was pared by 0 bases and J by 1 base, with 9 bases between. In germline, CDR1 is SGDLS, CDR2 YYNGEE. Next came a second PCR, run for about 6 to 11 cycles, which used a sample-barcoded 5' primer along with a J-beta primer mix. Every cDNA molecule bore a tag from a template-switch adaptor containing 12 random nucleotides. TCRdb re-called the 5' RACE reads with MiXCR, one entry per CDR3 protein. The table shows about 640,000 distinct CDR3 sequences, with under 65% occurring only once. Material: blood. The chain employs TRBV9 and TRBJ2-3; weak D call: TRBD2 (6 bases). This sequence originates from a man in his sixties in good health. The CDR3 region is CASSVGGVGTDTQYF. In nucleotides, the CDR3 is TGTGCCAGCAGCGTAGGCGGGGTAGGCACAGATACGCAGTATTTT.